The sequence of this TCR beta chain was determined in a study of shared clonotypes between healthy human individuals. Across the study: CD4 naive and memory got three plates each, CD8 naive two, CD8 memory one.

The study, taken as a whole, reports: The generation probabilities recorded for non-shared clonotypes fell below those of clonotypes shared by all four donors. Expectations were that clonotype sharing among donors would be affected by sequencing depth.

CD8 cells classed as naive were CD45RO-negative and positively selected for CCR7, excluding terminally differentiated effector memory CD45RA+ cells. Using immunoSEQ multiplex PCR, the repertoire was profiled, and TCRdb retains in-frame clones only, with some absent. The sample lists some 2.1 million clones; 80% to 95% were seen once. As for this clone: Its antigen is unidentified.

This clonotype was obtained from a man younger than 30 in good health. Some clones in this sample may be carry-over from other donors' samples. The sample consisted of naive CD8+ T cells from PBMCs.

CDR3 nucleotide sequence: TGTGCCAGCAGCCGCGAGGGGCAGCATTTTAGCACAGATACGCAGTATTTT. Translation gives CASSREGQHFSTDTQYF. The chain employs TRBV25-1 and TRBJ2-3; D assignment may be TRBD1 or TRBD2 (5 bases each). Trimming removed 6 bases from V and 0 bases from J, with 19 bases in between. This CDR3 contains 17 residues. Looked up from germline, CDR1 is MGHDK and CDR2 is SYGVNS.